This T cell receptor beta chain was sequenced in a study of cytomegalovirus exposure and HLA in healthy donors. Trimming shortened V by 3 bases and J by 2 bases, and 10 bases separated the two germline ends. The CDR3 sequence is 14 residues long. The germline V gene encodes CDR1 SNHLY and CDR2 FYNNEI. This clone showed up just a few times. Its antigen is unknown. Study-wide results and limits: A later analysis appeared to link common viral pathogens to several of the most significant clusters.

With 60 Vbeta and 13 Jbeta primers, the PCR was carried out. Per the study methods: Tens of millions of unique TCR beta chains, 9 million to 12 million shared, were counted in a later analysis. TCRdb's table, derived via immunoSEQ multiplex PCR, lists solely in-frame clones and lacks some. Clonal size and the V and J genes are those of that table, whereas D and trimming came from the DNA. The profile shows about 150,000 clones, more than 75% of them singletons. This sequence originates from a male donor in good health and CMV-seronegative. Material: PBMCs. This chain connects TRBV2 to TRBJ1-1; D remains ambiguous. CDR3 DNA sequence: TGTGCCAGCAGTGACAGACACACCAACACTGAAGCTTTCTTT. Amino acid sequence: CASSDRHTNTEAFF.